The 19 T cell receptor beta chains presented below share a single source sample, sequenced in a study of cytomegalovirus exposure and HLA in healthy donors. PCR amplification relied on 60 Vbeta primers (plus 13 Jbeta primers). The assay was immunoSEQ multiplex PCR, and TCRdb's table has in-frame clones only and misses some. Of 150,000 to 200,000 clones listed, over 75% are singletons. The specimen sequenced was PBMCs. The receptors were sampled from a man in his late teens or twenties in good health and CMV-seropositive.

The genes are TRBV7-3 and TRBJ1-1; D might be TRBD1 (6 bases). The germline CDR1 and CDR2 sequences are SGHTA and FQGTGA. V was cut by 1 base and J by 3 bases, with 27 bases left in between. The CDR3 runs 20 residues. CDR3 amino acids: CASSLSGPVGGGAGDTEAFF. DNA of the CDR3: TGTGCCAGCAGCTTAAGCGGTCCGGTGGGGGGGGGCGCGGGCGACACTGAAGCTTTCTTT.

The J gene is TRBJ1-1, the V gene TRBV9; D is ambiguous. V gave up 4 bases and J gave up 3 bases, with 13 bases separating them. The CDR3 covers 14 residues. The germline CDR1 and CDR2 sequences are SGDLS and YYNGEE. The CDR3 nucleotides read TGTGCCAGCAGCACCTCCCCCGGGGACACTGAAGCTTTCTTT. It is translated as CASSTSPGDTEAFF.

The genes are TRBV15 and TRBJ2-3; TRBD2 is a possible D gene (6 bases). The CDR3 consists of 17 residues. V was shortened by 0 bases and J by 2 bases, with 15 bases between the two germline ends. CDR1 LNHNV and CDR2 YYDKDF come from the germline V gene (reference sequence). CDR3 in DNA: TGTGCCACCAGCAGAGATGATCAGGGAGGAGACACAGATACGCAGTATTTT. Translated: CATSRDDQGGDTDTQYF.

The V and J genes are TRBV2 and TRBJ2-5; 14 bases line up with TRBD2. V lost 10 bases and J lost 5; bases outside the gene matches: 12. The CDR3 is made up of 16 amino acids. Germline V CDR1 and CDR2: SNHLY, FYNNEI. CDR3 nucleotides: TGTGCCATCGTCCCGACTAGCGGGGGGGCCAAGGAGACCCAGTACTTC. It codes for CAIVPTSGGAKETQYF.

The CDR3 region has the DNA TGTGCCAGCAGCTTAATCGGGGGAGCAACCGGGGAGCTGTTTTTT. Encoded protein: CASSLIGGATGELFF. This chain uses TRBV7-3 with TRBJ2-2; TRBD2 might be the D (6 bases). V lost 1 base and J 5 bases, leaving 11 bases between the germline ends. CDR3 length: 15 amino acids. Germline V CDR1 and CDR2: SGHTA, FQGTGA.

This chain joins TRBV4-3 and TRBJ1-1, with 8 bases that match TRBD1. Per the germline V gene, CDR1 is LGHNA and CDR2 is YSLEER. V gave up 4 bases and J gave up 4 bases; unmatched junction bases: 14. The CDR3 extends over 17 amino acids. In DNA form, the CDR3 reads TGCGCCAGCAGCCGATCAACAGGGGGTACTGGGAGCACTGAAGCTTTCTTT. Its protein product is CASSRSTGGTGSTEAFF.

This sequence joins TRBV18 and TRBJ1-2; 8 bases fit TRBD1. CDR3 length: 15 amino acids. Germline values: CDR1 KGHSH, CDR2 LQKENI. V was pared by 1 base and J by 6 bases, with 7 bases of the junction left unmatched. The CDR3 spells CASSPLQQGEDGYTF. In DNA, the CDR3 is TGTGCCAGCTCACCACTTCAACAGGGGGAGGATGGCTACACCTTC.

The chain recombines TRBV2 with TRBJ2-3; tentatively, D is TRBD1 (6 bases). Germline values: CDR1 SNHLY, CDR2 FYNNEI. There are 15 residues in the CDR3. V lost 2 bases and J lost 2, with 11 bases in between. CDR3 coding DNA: TGTGCCAGCAGTGAAACAGGGCTGACCACAGATACGCAGTATTTT. Protein: CASSETGLTTDTQYF.

The chain joins TRBV5-1 to TRBJ2-5; 10 bases match TRBD2. Trimming cost V 0 bases and J 1 base; bases outside gene matches: 6. CDR1 SGHRS and CDR2 YFSETQ come from the germline V gene. The CDR3 is 17 residues long. The CDR3 DNA is TGCGCCAGCAGCTTGGCGCTAGCGGGGGACTTCCAAGAGACCCAGTACTTC. As protein: CASSLALAGDFQETQYF. The variable domain in full, completed from reference TRBV5-1 and TRBJ2-5, reads KAGVTQTPRYLIKTRGQQVTLSCSPISGHRSVSWYQQTPGQGLQFLFEYFSETQRNKGNFPGRFSGRQFSNSRSEMNVSTLELGDSALYLCASSLALAGDFQETQYFGPGTRLLVL.

The V and J genes are TRBV6-8 and TRBJ2-2; no definite D call. This CDR3 is built from 10 residues. V gave up 8 bases and J gave up 5 bases, with 3 bases separating them. The V gene's germline CDR1 is MNHGY and CDR2 SAAAGT. The CDR3 nucleotides are TGTGCCAGCCCTACCGGGGAGCTGTTTTTT. Translated: CASPTGELFF.

The V gene is TRBV5-3, the J gene TRBJ1-2; D unclear. TRBV5-3 is an ORF; its function is uncertain. V lost 1 base and J lost 6, with 22 bases in between. This CDR3 spans 17 amino acids. Here the CDR3 reads CARSLWLLAAGADGYTF. CDR3 in DNA: TGTGCCAGAAGCTTGTGGCTACTCGCCGCGGGTGCTGATGGCTACACCTTC.

The chain carries TRBV5-1 and TRBJ2-3, with 11 bases lining up with TRBD2. Germline CDR1 reads SGHRS; CDR2 reads YFSETQ. The CDR3 is made up of 15 amino acids. V trimming: 2 bases; J trimming: 3 bases; junction bases outside the gene matches: 2. CDR3 residues: CASSFSGGATDTQYF. The CDR3 DNA sequence: TGCGCCAGCAGCTTTAGCGGGGGGGCGACAGATACGCAGTATTTT.

The V call is TRBV9, the J call TRBJ2-3; 14 bases map to TRBD2. V shed 4 bases and J 6 bases; nucleotides not matched to a gene: 16. The germline CDR1 and CDR2 sequences are SGDLS and YYNGEE. The length of the CDR3 is 19 residues. The DNA for the CDR3 is TGTGCCAGCAGCACACCAAAGGGACTAGCGGGGGATCGGAGGGATACGCAGTATTTT. It codes for CASSTPKGLAGDRRDTQYF.

The V call is TRBV5-3, the J call TRBJ2-3; D gene unclear. TRBV5-3 is an ORF, and what it does is uncertain. V was trimmed by 0 bases and J by 0 bases, leaving 8 bases between them. The CDR3 is made up of 15 amino acids. CDR3 nucleotide sequence: TGTGCCAGAAGCTTGGGACTTGCTAGCACAGATACGCAGTATTTT. Its translation is CARSLGLASTDTQYF.

The chain has TRBV18 and TRBJ1-1; the D gene is possibly TRBD1 (5 bases). Germline CDR1 and CDR2: KGHSH and LQKENI. Trimming left V 6 bases short and J 4 bases short, with 15 bases between. This CDR3 is 14 amino acids long. The CDR3 DNA sequence: TGTGCCAGCTCCCCAACCCCCGGGGGCACTGAAGCTTTCTTT. It specifies CASSPTPGGTEAFF.

V is TRBV11-1 and J is TRBJ2-7, with TRBD2 as a possible D gene (6 bases). Trimming left V 5 bases short and J 3 bases short, with 14 bases between. The CDR3 has 14 amino acids. The germline V gene has CDR1 SGHAT and CDR2 FQDESV (reference sequence). The CDR3 DNA follows: TGTGCCAGCAGCCTTAGGGACTTCCACTACGAGCAGTACTTC. Amino acid sequence: CASSLRDFHYEQYF.

This clone was counted once. V usage is TRBV4-2 and J usage is TRBJ2-3, with 8 bases identical to TRBD1. The J segment lost 6 bases and the V segment lost 3 bases, leaving 8 bases of the junction unmatched. CDR1 and CDR2 from the germline V gene are LGHNA and YNFKEQ. CDR3 length: 15 residues. The CDR3: CASSHSTGVGDTQYF. The CDR3 DNA reads TGTGCCAGCAGCCACTCGACAGGGGTAGGGGATACGCAGTATTTT.

The chain combines TRBV11-2 with TRBJ2-7, with D possibly TRBD2 on 5 matching bases. Trimming stripped 1 base from V and 6 bases from J, with 19 bases between. The CDR3 contains 16 residues. Germline assignment: CDR1 SGHAT and CDR2 FQNNGV. CDR3 nucleotide sequence: TGTGCCAGCAGCTTAGTGAACGGGGTTGCATCGCTCGAGCAGTACTTC. It codes for CASSLVNGVASLEQYF.

The chain is built from TRBV6-6 and TRBJ2-3; D may be TRBD1 (5 bases). V lost 6 bases, J lost 5 bases, and 15 bases lay in between. There are 14 residues in the CDR3. CDR1 and CDR2 (germline): MNHNY, SVGAGI (reference sequence). The CDR3 DNA is TGTGCCAGCAGCTTGGGGCCGGATATAGATACGCAGTATTTT. This encodes CASSLGPDIDTQYF.